This T cell receptor beta chain originates from a study of T cell changes during pregnancy in multiple sclerosis. The CDR3 has 15 residues. V lost 5 bases to trimming and J lost 1 base; unmatched junction nucleotides: 5. Germline V CDR1 and CDR2: LGHNT, FRNRAP. Data came from immunoSEQ multiplex PCR; TCRdb stores just in-frame clones and leaves some out. The sample has about 110,000 clones, about 90% seen once. The chain has TRBV12-5 and TRBJ2-3; 8 nucleotides line up with TRBD1. This TCR came from a female donor with multiple sclerosis, enrolled in a pregnancy study. The sample was peripheral blood, taken before pregnancy. The CDR3 DNA is TGTGCTAGTGGTCCTCCGGGACAGGGCACAGATACGCAGTATTTT. This sequence encodes CASGPPGQGTDTQYF.